This T cell receptor beta chain was recovered during a study of cytomegalovirus exposure and HLA in healthy donors. Germline CDR1 is MNHEY and CDR2 is SVGAGI. The CDR3 covers 15 residues. Germline trimming cut 5 bases from V and 7 bases from J; bases unmatched to any gene: 10. Sequencing was performed with immunoSEQ multiplex PCR; in TCRdb, only in-frame clones are kept and a portion is missing. The sample comprises approximately 150,000 clones, roughly 87% of which are singletons, and 4.5% to 5.5% rests with the top ten. Sample: PBMCs. The chain recombines TRBV6-5 with TRBJ2-2; TRBD1 agrees at 7 bases. The sequence was obtained from a young man in good health and CMV-seropositive. This CDR3 is CASSRPSRGFGELFF. For the CDR3, the DNA is TGTGCCAGCAGTAGGCCTAGCAGGGGGTTCGGGGAGCTGTTTTTT.